The 30 T cell receptor beta chains given below trace back to one sample, sequenced in a study of cytomegalovirus exposure and HLA in healthy donors. 60 Vbeta and 13 Jbeta primers were used in PCR. Sequencing was performed with immunoSEQ multiplex PCR; in TCRdb, only in-frame clones are kept and a portion is missing. The sample has 90,000 to 100,000 clones, 76% seen once. The sequencing input was PBMCs. Every receptor here comes from a man between 40 and 49 years old in good health and CMV-seronegative.

This rearrangement joins TRBV5-1 to TRBJ1-1; D may be TRBD1 (6 bases). CDR1 and CDR2 (germline): SGHRS, YFSETQ. The CDR3 loop spans 13 amino acids. Trimming stripped 3 bases from V and 9 bases from J, with 15 bases between. This CDR3 is CASSSAGGLKAFF. The CDR3 nucleotides read TGCGCCAGCAGCTCGGCGGGGGGCTTGAAAGCTTTCTTT.

The chain couples TRBV10-3 to TRBJ2-5; 9 bases align to TRBD2. The CDR3 is 17 amino acids. V dropped 2 bases and J dropped 4; count of bases not matched to a gene: 11. Germline lookup yields CDR1 ENHRY and CDR2 SYGVKD. CDR3 region: CAISERSSGRLGETQYF. The CDR3 DNA follows: TGTGCCATCAGTGAGAGGTCAAGCGGGAGGCTCGGAGAGACCCAGTACTTC.

The chain combines TRBV6-5 with TRBJ1-1, with TRBD1 matching over 8 bases. This CDR3 is built from 15 residues. The ends lost 2 bases at V and 1 base at J; junction bases unmatched: 3. Germline CDR1 and CDR2: MNHEY and SVGAGI. The CDR3 loop is CASSYLGQGNTEAFF. CDR3 DNA sequence: TGTGCCAGCAGTTACCTAGGACAGGGGAACACTGAAGCTTTCTTT.

The chain carries TRBV5-1 and TRBJ1-2; 7 nucleotides match TRBD1. V shed 3 bases and J 8 bases; nucleotides not matched to a gene: 13. The CDR3 contains 15 residues. Germline lookup yields CDR1 SGHRS and CDR2 YFSETQ. In DNA, the CDR3 is TGCGCCAGCAGCTCACCACAGGGGAGACTATTGGGCTACACCTTC. Residues: CASSSPQGRLLGYTF.

The chain couples TRBV18 to TRBJ2-3; possibly TRBD1 for D (6 bases). Germline V gene data show CDR1 as KGHSH and CDR2 as LQKENI. This CDR3 region has 14 residues. The germline V and J ends were trimmed by 4 bases and 2 bases, with 10 bases remaining between them. The CDR3 nucleotides are TGTGCCAGCTCACTCGGACAGTTCACAGATACGCAGTATTTT. Encoded protein: CASSLGQFTDTQYF.

This chain links TRBV4-3 with TRBJ1-4; TRBD1 is a possible D gene (5 bases). Trimming left V 2 bases short and J 4 bases short, with 11 bases between. This CDR3 contains 15 residues. Germline CDR1 reads LGHNA; CDR2 reads YSLEER. Written as DNA, the CDR3 is TGCGCCAGCAGCCAACAGGGAACCATTAATGAAAAACTGTTTTTT. Translating it yields CASSQQGTINEKLFF.

The rearrangement links TRBV7-7 to TRBJ2-2; TRBD1 is a possible D gene (6 bases). Trimming took off 5 bases at V and 1 base at J, with 11 bases between the two ends. From germline, CDR1 is SSHAT and CDR2 FNYEAQ (reference sequence). This CDR3 spans 15 amino acids. In nucleotides, the CDR3 is TGTGCCAGCAGCCGGACAGCCAGGAACACCGGGGAGCTGTTTTTT. It codes for CASSRTARNTGELFF.

The rearrangement uses TRBV5-6 and TRBJ2-7; TRBD2 agrees at 11 bases. J gave up 6 bases and V 5 bases, and 7 bases lay outside the gene matches. This CDR3 comprises 14 residues. Germline loops: CDR1 SGHDT, CDR2 YYEEEE. As DNA, the CDR3 is TGTGCCAGCAGTGGTCTAGCGGGAGGAAGCGAGCAGTACTTC. It is translated as CASSGLAGGSEQYF.

DNA of the CDR3: TGTGCCAGCAGTTACTTGGACAGCGGTAATTCACCCCTCCACTTT. It encodes CASSYLDSGNSPLHF. The chain is built from TRBV6-5 and TRBJ1-6, with D tentatively TRBD1 (6 bases). Trimming removed 1 base at V and 6 bases at J, with 10 bases between. The CDR3 is 15 residues long. Germline assignment: CDR1 MNHEY and CDR2 SVGAGI.

The chain has TRBV28 and TRBJ2-7, with a tentative D call TRBD1 (5 bases). Germline lookup yields CDR1 MDHEN and CDR2 SYDVKM. The CDR3 sequence is 14 residues long. The ends were cut back, 2 bases at V and 3 bases at J, with 11 bases in the middle. The DNA of the CDR3 is TGTGCCAGCAGTTTAACGACAGATAACTACGAGCAGTACTTC. The encoded protein is CASSLTTDNYEQYF.

The chain employs TRBV9 and TRBJ2-1; 12 bases are shared with TRBD2. From germline, CDR1 is SGDLS and CDR2 YYNGEE. The CDR3 covers 15 residues. With V trimmed by 4 bases and J by 3 bases, 2 bases remained unmatched. This chain's CDR3 is CASSPTSGSYNEQFF. For the CDR3, the DNA is TGTGCCAGCAGCCCGACTAGCGGGAGCTACAATGAGCAGTTCTTC.

The chain carries TRBV2 and TRBJ2-1; the D gene is possibly TRBD1 (5 bases). The CDR3 totals 13 residues. The germline CDR1 and CDR2 sequences are SNHLY and FYNNEI. Trimming removed 2 bases from V and 6 bases from J, with 8 bases in between. The CDR3 DNA sequence: TGTGCCAGCAGTGAAAAAAGGGGCAATGAGCAGTTCTTC. This gives the protein CASSEKRGNEQFF.

V is TRBV30 and J is TRBJ2-6; D not resolved. Germline V gene lookup returns CDR1 GTSNPN and CDR2 SVGIG (reference sequence). The CDR3 is made up of 15 amino acids. The V and J ends lost 0 bases and 2 bases respectively, with 8 bases between them. CDR3 in DNA: TGTGCCTGGAGTGTACGAGAGGCTGGGGCCAACGTCCTGACTTTC. It codes for CAWSVREAGANVLTF.

The genes are TRBV7-2 and TRBJ2-1; 9 positions agree with TRBD2. J was trimmed by 4 bases and V by 3 bases; bases with no gene match: 7. This CDR3 has 16 amino acids. CDR1 is SGHTA, CDR2 FQGNSA, per germline. The CDR3 region is CASSFISSGVYNEQFF. The CDR3 region has the DNA TGTGCCAGCAGCTTCATTTCTAGCGGGGTATACAATGAGCAGTTCTTC.

The chain employs TRBV19 and TRBJ1-2; D is perhaps TRBD1 (5 bases). CDR3 size: 11 residues. Germline V gene lookup returns CDR1 LNHDA and CDR2 SQIVND (reference sequence). The CDR3 region is CVTRDSYGYTF. In DNA form, the CDR3 reads TGTGTCACCCGAGACAGCTATGGCTACACCTTC. The variable domain in full, completed from reference TRBV19 and TRBJ1-2, reads DGGITQSPKYLFRKEGQNVTLSCEQNLNHDAMYWYRQDPGQGLRLIYYSQIVNDFQKGDIAEGYSVSREKKESFPLTVTSAQKNPTAFYLCVTRDSYGYTFGSGTRLTVV.

The genes are TRBV4-3 and TRBJ1-3, with 7 nucleotides matching TRBD1. Germline V CDR1 and CDR2: LGHNA, YSLEER. V was clipped by 1 base and J by 2 bases; unmatched bases: 8. The CDR3 spans 17 residues. The CDR3, as DNA: TGCGCCAGCAGCCAAGTTATTCTCAGGGGGACTGGAAACACCATATATTTT. Translation: CASSQVILRGTGNTIYF.

Of note for this clone: At one boundary the junction diverges from the germline segment, which might be a read error. This chain connects TRBV7-2 to TRBJ2-1, with D possibly matching TRBD1 (6 bases). Germline CDR1 SGHTA, CDR2 FQGNSA. The CDR3 length is 16 residues. CDR3 amino acids: CASSTRDMGGYNGQFF. As DNA, the CDR3 is TGTGCCAGCAGCACCCGGGACATGGGTGGATACAATGGGCAGTTCTTC.

The chain couples TRBV19 to TRBJ2-7; TRBD1 is a possible D gene (5 bases). The CDR3 is 17 residues long. V shed 2 bases and J shed 6 bases, with 23 bases lying between them. CDR1 is LNHDA and CDR2 is SQIVND in the germline V gene (reference sequence). For the CDR3, the DNA is TGTGCCAGTAGTATAAGGTGGCAACGCTTCCACCAGGGCGAGCAGTACTTC. This sequence encodes CASSIRWQRFHQGEQYF.

CDR3 sequence: CASSLAGAYEQYF. Written as DNA, the CDR3 is TGTGCCAGCAGCTTAGCTGGGGCTTACGAGCAGTACTTC. V gene TRBV7-2 combines with J gene TRBJ2-7, with a possible D match to TRBD1 (5 bases). V was pared by 0 bases and J by 4 bases, with 7 bases between. There are 13 residues in the CDR3. Germline values: CDR1 SGHTA, CDR2 FQGNSA.

J is TRBJ2-7 and V is TRBV7-2; 7 bases align to TRBD1. Per germline, CDR1 SGHTA and CDR2 FQGNSA. Trimming took 4 bases from V and 6 from J; bases not matched to a gene: 9. The CDR3 totals 14 residues. The CDR3 sequence is CASSSLRQGTEQYF. The CDR3 nucleotides read TGTGCCAGCAGCTCACTTAGACAGGGAACCGAGCAGTACTTC. The full variable domain, its missing parts supplied by reference TRBV7-2 and TRBJ2-7, is GAGVSQSPSNKVTEKGKDVELRCDPISGHTALYWYRQSLGQGLEFLIYFQGNSAPDKSGLPSDRFSAERTGGSVSTLTIQRTQQEDSAVYLCASSSLRQGTEQYFGPGTRLTVT.

The V call is TRBV7-9, the J call TRBJ2-7, with D possibly matching TRBD1 (5 bases). Germline V gene lookup returns CDR1 SEHNR and CDR2 FQNEAQ (reference sequence). V gave up 4 bases and J gave up 6 bases, with 10 bases separating them. This CDR3 contains 12 residues. CDR3 coding DNA: TGTGCCAGCAGCTCAGGGTCGGGCGAGCAGTACTTC. It translates to CASSSGSGEQYF.

This sequence joins TRBV18 and TRBJ1-3; 9 nucleotides agree with TRBD1. V trimming: 2 bases; J trimming: 3 bases; junction bases outside the gene matches: 2. The CDR3 is made up of 15 amino acids. CDR1 KGHSH and CDR2 LQKENI come from the germline V gene. The DNA of the CDR3 is TGTGCCAGCTCACCATACAGGGGGCTTGGAAACACCATATATTTT. Translating it yields CASSPYRGLGNTIYF.

CDR3 in DNA: TGTGCCAGCAGCCAAGACTGGCAGGGGGCAGGAGAGACCCAGTACTTC. This gives the protein CASSQDWQGAGETQYF. The chain combines TRBV14 with TRBJ2-5; TRBD1 agrees at 8 bases. The V and J ends lost 0 bases and 4 bases, in that order; junction bases with no gene match: 7. CDR1 is SGHDN and CDR2 is FVKESK in the germline V gene. The CDR3 totals 16 residues.

The count of this clone is one. The chain joins TRBV25-1 to TRBJ2-1, with 9 bases aligning to TRBD2. This CDR3 spans 15 amino acids. Per the germline V gene, CDR1 is MGHDK and CDR2 is SYGVNS. V dropped 3 bases and J dropped 4; count of bases not matched to a gene: 4. The CDR3: CASSELTSGYNEQFF. The CDR3 DNA is TGTGCCAGCAGTGAGTTGACTAGCGGATACAATGAGCAGTTCTTC.

The table lists this clone with a few counts. This sequence joins TRBV6-4 and TRBJ2-2, with 7 positions matching TRBD2. In germline, CDR1 is MRHNA, CDR2 SNTAGT. There are 16 residues in the CDR3. V was clipped by 0 bases and J by 0 bases; unmatched bases: 1. The CDR3 is CASSDSGLSNTGELFF. In nucleotides, the CDR3 is TGTGCCAGCAGTGACTCGGGACTATCGAACACCGGGGAGCTGTTTTTT.

The V and J genes are TRBV6-1 and TRBJ1-6; 9 nucleotides align to TRBD1. V lost 6 bases, J lost 9 bases, and 9 bases stayed unmatched. The CDR3 runs 15 residues. The V gene's germline CDR1 is MNHNS and CDR2 SASEGT. The CDR3 DNA follows: TGTGCCAGCAGCCAAGCGGGACAGGGAATTTCACCCCTCCACTTT. It encodes CASSQAGQGISPLHF.

The chain combines TRBV4-3 with TRBJ2-3; TRBD2 matches 9 bases. The germline V gene encodes CDR1 LGHNA and CDR2 YSLEER. The ends lost 0 bases at V and 2 bases at J; junction bases unmatched: 9. This CDR3 comprises 18 residues. Here the CDR3 DNA reads TGCGCCAGCAGCCAAGAGCGTGCTAGCGGGACCTACACAGATACGCAGTATTTT. This codes for CASSQERASGTYTDTQYF.

The chain recombines TRBV4-1 with TRBJ2-1; perhaps TRBD2 as D (6 bases). Germline CDR1 MGHRA, CDR2 YSYEKL. V gave up 1 base and J gave up 2 bases, with 15 bases separating them. CDR3 length equals 17 residues. CDR3 DNA: TGCGCCAGCAGCCAAGTGGACATGGGACTTACCTACAATGAGCAGTTCTTC. Its protein product is CASSQVDMGLTYNEQFF.

The chain uses TRBV5-8 and TRBJ1-3, with 7 bases matching TRBD1. This CDR3 is built from 15 residues. Germline assignment: CDR1 SGHTS and CDR2 YDEGEE. Losses at the gene ends were 5 bases for V and 0 bases for J; bases not matched to a gene: 5. CDR3 coding DNA: TGTGCCAGCAGGATGCAGGGGGTCTCTGGAAACACCATATATTTT. It specifies CASRMQGVSGNTIYF.

The chain uses TRBV4-3 and TRBJ1-5, with D possibly matching TRBD1 (6 bases). The CDR3 length is 15 residues. CDR1 is LGHNA, CDR2 YSLEER, per germline. The V end lost 4 bases, the J end lost 4 bases, and 14 bases lay between the germline ends. The CDR3 sequence: CASSRSTGNNQPQHF. The CDR3 nucleotides are TGCGCCAGCAGCCGTTCGACAGGAAATAATCAGCCCCAGCATTTT.